This TCR beta chain was profiled in a study of PD-1 blockade in classical Hodgkin lymphoma. Study overall: Patients in the cohort were put on intravenous nivolumab, 3 mg/kg every 2 weeks.

In regard to this clone: No antigen is known for it.

Study results and caveats: Patients starting nivolumab under 1 year after ASCT were excluded. A significant rise in TCR diversity was seen by C4D1 for CD4+ cells but not for CD8+ cells.

The assay was immunoSEQ multiplex PCR, and TCRdb's table has in-frame clones only and misses some. The sample consists of tens of thousands of clones, roughly four fifths of them appearing once. This CDR3 is 15 amino acids long. The germline V gene encodes CDR1 SGHVS and CDR2 FQNEAQ. Trimming cost V 3 bases and J 6 bases, with 14 bases left between them. Every patient was affected by relapse after autologous stem cell transplantation, while exposure to brentuximab vedotin was not uniform. Complete response, partial response or progressive disease constituted the best responses recorded. Here the sequenced sample was peripheral blood mononuclear cells (PBMCs), taken before the second cycle of nivolumab. The receptor's source is a human donor with classical Hodgkin lymphoma. V usage is TRBV7-8 and J usage is TRBJ2-2, with D perhaps given as TRBD1 or TRBD2 (5 bases each). CDR3 DNA: TGTGCCAGCAGCTTGAGGCGAGGGGTGGCCGGGGAGCTGTTTTTT. Amino acid sequence: CASSLRRGVAGELFF.